This TCR beta chain was observed in a study of tumor-infiltrating lymphocytes in localized non-small cell lung cancer (dated by TCRdb to the early 2020s). Looking at the study overall: The cohort included patients whose samples were collected after neoadjuvant chemotherapy, as well as both smokers and never-smokers and several histologies. Resected tumor tissue and uninvolved lung tissue described as non-adjacent to the tumor were contributed by each patient, with both tissues obtained from the same patient. The same patients underwent several integrated assays, with TCR sequencing performed together with flow cytometry, multiplex immunofluorescence, RNA-seq, exome sequencing and proteomics. In total, the ICON cohort consisted of over a hundred surgical patients with localized non-small cell lung cancer who had their tumors resected. A total of 50 or so patients were included in the paired tumor versus uninvolved lung comparison of immunoSEQ T-cell fraction. What the work shows at the level of the full study, not this receptor alone: Because different assays used different pieces of the same tissue, intratumor heterogeneity could not be separated from technical variation. Because assay coverage varied across patients depending on available tissue quantity, TCR sequencing was performed for only a subset of the cohort. Consistent with immunofluorescence CD3 counts, TCRbeta sequencing supported greater T cell infiltration in tumors than in uninvolved lung tissue. The TCR-derived T-cell fraction showed no difference between the flow cytometry-defined immunotypes IM1 (good prognosis) and IM2 (poor prognosis). Recurrence-free survival showed no association with tumor T-cell fraction measured by TCR sequencing (p = 0.61).

This clone was observed a few times. No antigen is known for it. No qualities accompany the bases; no much larger clone lies one base away. ICON enrollment began in the first half of 2016, and the last patient was enrolled in 2018. A subcohort of around 77 patients provided fresh tumor and matched uninvolved tissue for in-depth immune analyses, with TCR sequencing among those analyses. TCR sequencing was performed on DNA isolated from bulk tissue, without cell sorting. The T-cell fraction in tumor and uninvolved lung tissue was provided by TCR sequencing with the immunoSEQ assay. Concerning the study's data processing: To analyze survival, patients were divided into a high T-cell fraction group (upper tertile) and a low T-cell fraction group (lower two tertiles), and the two groups were compared using a log-rank test. A signed-rank test was used to test paired tumor versus uninvolved lung differences in T-cell fraction. TCRdb took this table from immuneACCESS and kept in-frame rearrangements with V and J called. Such tables lack part of the clones; where checked against another copy, unresolved V genes explain under half of the gap, and the rest is unexplained. V and J calls and clone size come straight from that table; D and trimming were deduced from the DNA. The sample table lists about 12,000 clones, 84% of them with a count of one. Under 9.5% of the sample goes to the ten largest clones.

From a lookup of the germline V gene (reference sequence), CDR1 and CDR2 are MNHEY and SMNVEV. From the cysteine up to the phenylalanine, the CDR3 has a length of 15 residues. Only the CDR3 DNA is retained, 45 bases long and in frame from the first base. V was cut back by 6 bases and J by 3 bases, leaving a gap of 18 bases between them. This chain is built from TRBV27 and TRBJ2-7; the D region may be TRBD1 or TRBD2, each matching 5 bases equally. This sequence was found in a human donor with non-small cell lung cancer. Source material: lung tumor tissue. In nucleotides, the sequence is TGTGCCAGCAGCCGTGCCGGGGCTAGCTACTACGAGCAGTACTTC. Translated, this is CASSRAGASYYEQYF.